These 4 T cell receptor beta chains came from one sample sequenced in a study of cytomegalovirus exposure and HLA in healthy donors. The study ran its PCR with 60 Vbeta and 13 Jbeta primers. Sequencing was performed with immunoSEQ multiplex PCR; in TCRdb, only in-frame clones are kept and a portion is missing. The profile covers about 150,000 clones, with about 76% appearing a single time and around 3.7% taken by the ten largest. Sample: PBMCs. Source of these receptors: a male donor in good health and CMV-seronegative.

J is TRBJ1-1 and V is TRBV10-2, with TRBD1 identical over 7 bases. From germline, CDR1 is WSHSY and CDR2 SAAADI. The J segment lost 1 base and the V segment lost 7 bases, leaving 3 bases of the junction unmatched. The CDR3 totals 13 residues. CDR3: CASTRQGNTEAFF. Written as DNA, the CDR3 is TGCGCCAGCACTCGACAGGGGAACACTGAAGCTTTCTTT.

The genes are TRBV6-6 and TRBJ1-4, with a possible D match to TRBD1 (6 bases). The V end lost 6 bases, the J end lost 6 bases, and 17 bases lay between the germline ends. This CDR3 has 15 amino acids. Looked up from germline, CDR1 is MNHNY and CDR2 is SVGAGI (reference sequence). DNA of the CDR3: TGTGCCAGCAGGTACCTAGGGACATCGGATGAAAAACTGTTTTTT. Translated, it gives CASRYLGTSDEKLFF.

The genes are TRBV5-1 and TRBJ2-2, with 7 bases fitting TRBD2. The CDR3 sequence is 15 residues long. J lost 2 bases, V lost 0 bases, and 1 base had no gene match. Germline V gives CDR1 SGHRS, CDR2 YFSETQ. CDR3 sequence (DNA): TGCGCCAGCAGCTTGGCGGGGGGAAACACCGGGGAGCTGTTTTTT. Its protein product is CASSLAGGNTGELFF.

The chain carries TRBV19 and TRBJ2-1; TRBD1 is a possible D gene (6 bases). The CDR3 extends over 14 amino acids. Germline assignment: CDR1 LNHDA and CDR2 SQIVND (reference sequence). Deletions cut 5 bases from V and 4 bases from J, with 12 bases between. CDR3 nucleotides: TGTGCCAGTAGTGCTTACGGGACATACAATGAGCAGTTCTTC. Its translation: CASSAYGTYNEQFF.